The entry below gives a single T cell receptor beta chain sequence along with its context. Its specificity is unknown. This specimen belongs to a study of blood T cell dynamics during melanoma immunotherapy. Clones were read by immunoSEQ multiplex PCR, and TCRdb kept only the in-frame ones, dropping some. The table has 20,000 to 30,000 clones, approximately 88% seen once; the top ten hold more than 3.5%. Time point here: pre-treatment baseline. Prior systemic cancer therapy, immunosuppressant use and other active malignancies excluded patients. The CDR3 runs 16 residues. Trimming removed 5 bases at V and 4 bases at J, with 20 bases between. Per the germline V gene, CDR1 is MDHEN and CDR2 is SYDVKM. Regarding the study as a whole: Whether repertoire-driving clones were melanoma-specific could not be determined.

This sample comprised blood, obtained from a patient treated with checkpoint blockade. The TCR sequence derives from a human donor with melanoma. The V and J genes are TRBV28 and TRBJ1-1; the D gene is possibly TRBD1 (5 bases). CDR3 sequence (DNA): TGTGCCAGCAGTCCCTCGGGTCCTCGGGACGGCACTGAAGCTTTCTTT. It translates to CASSPSGPRDGTEAFF.